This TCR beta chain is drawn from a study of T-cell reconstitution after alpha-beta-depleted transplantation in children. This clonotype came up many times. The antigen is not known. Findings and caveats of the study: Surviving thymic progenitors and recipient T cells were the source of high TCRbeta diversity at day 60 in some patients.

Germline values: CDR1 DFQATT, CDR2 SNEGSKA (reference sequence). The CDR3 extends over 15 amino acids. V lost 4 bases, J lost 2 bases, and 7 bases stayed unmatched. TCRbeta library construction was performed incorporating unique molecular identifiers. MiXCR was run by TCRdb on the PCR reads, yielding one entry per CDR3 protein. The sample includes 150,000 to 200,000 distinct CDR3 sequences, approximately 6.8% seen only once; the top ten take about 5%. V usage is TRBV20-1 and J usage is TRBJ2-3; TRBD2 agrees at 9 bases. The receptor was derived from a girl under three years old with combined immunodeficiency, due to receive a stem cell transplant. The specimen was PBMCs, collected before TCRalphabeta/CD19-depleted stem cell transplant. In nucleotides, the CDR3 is TGCAGTGCTATGACTAGCGGCGGCGTCACAGATACGCAGTATTTT. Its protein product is CSAMTSGGVTDTQYF.